This passage covers 18 T cell receptor beta chains from one sample sequenced in a study of graft-versus-host responses after intestinal transplantation. Profiling relied on immunoSEQ multiplex PCR, and the TCRdb table lists in-frame clones only, not all of them. The table shows approximately 89,000 clones, with 90% occurring only once. The starting material was PBMCs, obtained 450 to 480 days after intestinal transplant. These receptors were obtained from a human patient who received an intestinal transplant, so some T cells may come from the graft donor.

The V and J genes are TRBV6-1 and TRBJ2-7; D unclear. This CDR3 is 13 amino acids long. Germline CDR1 MNHNS, CDR2 SASEGT. V lost 3 bases, J lost 5 bases, and 11 bases lay in between. CDR3 loop: CASSESYPNEQYF. The CDR3 nucleotides are TGTGCCAGCAGTGAGTCCTACCCTAACGAGCAGTACTTC.

The chain is built from TRBV7-2 and TRBJ2-7; 7 positions agree with TRBD1. The CDR3 is 14 residues long. The V gene's germline CDR1 is SGHTA and CDR2 FQGNSA. Trimming removed 4 bases from V and 2 bases from J; junction bases left unmatched: 5. CDR3 in amino acids: CASSSGDSPYEQYF. DNA for the CDR3: TGTGCCAGCAGCTCAGGGGACAGCCCCTACGAGCAGTACTTC.

The chain recombines TRBV29-1 with TRBJ1-2; 10 bases are shared with TRBD1. This CDR3 comprises 14 residues. J was trimmed by 0 bases and V by 6 bases; bases with no gene match: 4. Germline V gene data show CDR1 as SQVTM and CDR2 as ANQGSEA. The CDR3 region has the DNA TGCAGCGTAGACGGACAGGGGGCTAACTATGGCTACACCTTC. Residues: CSVDGQGANYGYTF.

This rearrangement joins TRBV10-3 to TRBJ1-2, with D tentatively TRBD1 (6 bases). The CDR3 extends over 16 amino acids. The germline V and J ends were trimmed by 0 bases and 0 bases, with 11 bases remaining between them. The germline V gene encodes CDR1 ENHRY and CDR2 SYGVKD. CDR3 DNA: TGTGCCATCAGTGAGTCTCGGGGACACACTAACTATGGCTACACCTTC. Translation gives CAISESRGHTNYGYTF.

The chain employs TRBV11-2 and TRBJ2-3; the D is unclear. This CDR3 is built from 15 residues. The V and J ends lost 1 base and 0 bases respectively, with 8 bases between them. Germline loops: CDR1 SGHAT, CDR2 FQNNGV. CDR3 nucleotide sequence: TGTGCCAGCAGCTTAGGCCGTGCTAGCACAGATACGCAGTATTTT. Amino acid sequence: CASSLGRASTDTQYF. Looking up the rest from reference TRBV11-2 and TRBJ2-3 gives the full variable domain: EAGVAQSPRYKIIEKRQSVAFWCNPISGHATLYWYQQILGQGPKLLIQFQNNGVVDDSQLPKDRFSAERLKGVDSTLKIQPAKLEDSAVYLCASSLGRASTDTQYFGPGTRLTVL.

V usage is TRBV6-5 and J usage is TRBJ2-1; 9 bases map to TRBD2. Per the germline V gene, CDR1 is MNHEY and CDR2 is SVGAGI. V was pared by 2 bases and J by 2 bases, with 1 base of the junction left unmatched. This CDR3 region has 15 residues. The CDR3 coding sequence is TGTGCCAGCAGTTACGCTAGCGGGGCCTACAATGAGCAGTTCTTC. Its translation is CASSYASGAYNEQFF.

The rearrangement uses TRBV5-1 and TRBJ1-6, with 12 bases aligning to TRBD1. The CDR3 has 18 residues. From germline, CDR1 is SGHRS and CDR2 YFSETQ. V lost 4 bases to trimming and J lost 6 bases; unmatched junction nucleotides: 11. CDR3: CASSMGQGADQGNSPLHF. The CDR3 bases are TGCGCCAGCAGCATGGGACAGGGGGCCGATCAAGGTAATTCACCCCTCCACTTT.

The chain carries TRBV6-1 and TRBJ2-5; the match to TRBD2 covers 13 bases. The CDR3 totals 15 residues. The germline CDR1 and CDR2 sequences are MNHNS and SASEGT. The ends lost 7 bases at V and 3 bases at J; junction bases unmatched: 5. CDR3 region: CASNTGTSGEETQYF. CDR3 sequence (DNA): TGTGCCAGCAATACAGGGACTAGCGGGGAAGAGACCCAGTACTTC.

This clone was seen once. CDR3 amino acids: CASSPFSGFNLRDRGPLSYEQYF. The CDR3 DNA follows: TGTGCCAGCTCACCATTTTCAGGTTTCAACCTCCGGGACAGGGGGCCACTGTCCTACGAGCAGTACTTC. The chain uses TRBV18 and TRBJ2-7; 12 bases align to TRBD1. Germline values: CDR1 KGHSH, CDR2 LQKENI. The J segment lost 1 base and the V segment lost 2 bases, leaving 24 bases of the junction unmatched. The CDR3 has 23 residues.

The rearrangement uses TRBV27 and TRBJ1-1; weak D call: TRBD1 (5 bases). Germline CDR1 and CDR2: MNHEY and SMNVEV (reference sequence). Trimming left V 5 bases short and J 3 bases short, with 31 bases between. The CDR3 spans 20 residues. DNA of the CDR3: TGTGCCAGCAGTCCAAAAAAACCCTACAAGTGGCACCCGGGGGACACTGAAGCTTTCTTT. Encoded protein: CASSPKKPYKWHPGDTEAFF.

This clone showed up just once. V usage is TRBV6-5 and J usage is TRBJ2-3, with 8 bases lining up with TRBD2. The CDR3 has 16 residues. After removal of 0 bases from V and 4 bases from J, the junction contained 6 bases not matched to a gene. Germline V gives CDR1 MNHEY, CDR2 SVGAGI. The CDR3 is CASSYSTPGGADTQYF. CDR3 coding DNA: TGTGCCAGCAGTTACTCGACACCGGGGGGGGCAGATACGCAGTATTTT.

The chain joins TRBV4-1 to TRBJ1-4; D is unresolved. Germline V gene data show CDR1 as MGHRA and CDR2 as YSYEKL. CDR3 length: 12 residues. V was trimmed by 5 bases and J by 8 bases, leaving 9 bases between them. The CDR3 sequence is CASSDGREKLFF. The CDR3 DNA sequence: TGCGCCAGCAGCGACGGTCGGGAAAAACTGTTTTTT.

The chain couples TRBV2 to TRBJ1-2; D uncertain. V gave up 9 bases and J gave up 4 bases, with 12 bases separating them. Per germline, CDR1 SNHLY and CDR2 FYNNEI. The CDR3 length is 12 residues. This CDR3 is CASTNWVYGYTF. CDR3 nucleotide sequence: TGTGCCAGTACGAATTGGGTCTATGGCTACACCTTC.

The sample holds one count of this clone. The chain is built from TRBV7-2 and TRBJ2-3; D possibly corresponds to TRBD2 (5 bases). Trimming cost V 2 bases and J 0 bases, with 12 bases left between them. The CDR3 runs 16 residues. Germline V gene data show CDR1 as SGHTA and CDR2 as FQGNSA. CDR3: CASSLWRSQSTDTQYF. The CDR3 bases are TGTGCCAGCAGCTTATGGAGGTCCCAAAGCACAGATACGCAGTATTTT. Complete variable domain (other parts from reference TRBV7-2 and TRBJ2-3): GAGVSQSPSNKVTEKGKDVELRCDPISGHTALYWYRQSLGQGLEFLIYFQGNSAPDKSGLPSDRFSAERTGGSVSTLTIQRTQQEDSAVYLCASSLWRSQSTDTQYFGPGTRLTVL.

This rearrangement joins TRBV5-1 to TRBJ2-5; D is perhaps TRBD2 (5 bases). The V and J ends lost 4 bases and 5 bases respectively, with 21 bases between them. This CDR3 has 16 residues. CDR1 and CDR2 (germline): SGHRS, YFSETQ. The CDR3 DNA reads as TGCGCCAGCAGCCCCCCTACGGTAGAGGGCGCGGAGACCCAGTACTTC. Encoded protein: CASSPPTVEGAETQYF.

The rearrangement uses TRBV10-1 and TRBJ2-1; D is perhaps TRBD1 (6 bases). This CDR3 is built from 15 residues. Germline CDR1 WNHNN, CDR2 SYGVQD (reference sequence). V was clipped by 0 bases and J by 9 bases, with 15 bases between them. The CDR3 loop reads CASSESGAAWSEQFF. The CDR3 nucleotides read TGCGCCAGCAGTGAGTCGGGGGCCGCCTGGAGTGAGCAGTTCTTC.

V usage is TRBV13 and J usage is TRBJ2-2, with 9 bases matching TRBD1. CDR1 and CDR2 (germline): PRHDT, FYEKMQ (reference sequence). V lost 6 bases to trimming and J lost 7 bases; unmatched junction nucleotides: 9. This CDR3 has 15 residues. The CDR3 DNA reads TGTGCCAGCAGACCTGGACAGGGGTTGGGCGGGGAGCTGTTTTTT. As protein: CASRPGQGLGGELFF. Drawing the rest from reference TRBV13 and TRBJ2-2, the complete variable domain is AAGVIQSPRHLIKEKRETATLKCYPIPRHDTVYWYQQGPGQDPQFLISFYEKMQSDKGSIPDRFSAQQFSDYHSELNMSSLELGDSALYFCASRPGQGLGGELFFGEGSRLTVL.

The genes are TRBV10-3 and TRBJ1-5; no clear D. The CDR3 has 14 residues. Germline V gene sequence: CDR1 ENHRY, CDR2 SYGVKD. V lost 2 bases to trimming and J lost 4 bases, with 9 bases between them. CDR3 DNA: TGTGCCATCAGTGAGGAGGGCCCTAATCAGCCCCAGCATTTT. Residues: CAISEEGPNQPQHF.